Each of the 30 T cell receptor beta chains below was sequenced from the same sample in a study of T cells in women clearing cervical HPV infection. Using immunoSEQ multiplex PCR, the repertoire was profiled, and TCRdb retains in-frame clones only, with some absent. This table lists about 29,000 clones. Sample: blood buffy coat. These receptors were obtained from a woman between 18 and 75 years old with a cervical HPV16 infection that either progressed to CIN3+ or cleared (not recorded which).

Points on this clone: The read falls 3 residues short of the CDR3 end, and the missing part is taken from the germline J gene. The rearrangement links TRBV9 to TRBJ2-1; 10 nucleotides match TRBD2. The CDR3 consists of 15 residues. Germline-derived CDR1 and CDR2 are SGDLS and YYNGEE. The V gene end was trimmed by 4 bases and the J gene end by 5 bases; junction bases not matched to a gene: 6. The DNA read from the CDR3 is TGTGCCAGCAGCCCAGGAGCGGGGGGGCACAATGAG. Translated: CASSPGAGGHNE. The CDR3 reads in full as CASSPGAGGHNEQFF.

For this clone: Read coverage stops 3 residues before the CDR3 terminus; the germline J gene supplies the remainder. The chain joins TRBV5-6 to TRBJ2-7; unclear D gene. This CDR3 spans 11 amino acids. The V end lost 3 bases, the J end lost 2 bases, and 3 bases lay between the germline ends. The germline V gene encodes CDR1 SGHDT and CDR2 YYEEEE. CDR3 bases read: TGTGCCAGCAGCTCCACCTACGAG. As protein: CASSSTYE. The complete CDR3 reads CASSSTYEQYF.

Remarks on this clone: The missing CDR3 end, 3 residues past where the read stops, is filled in from the germline J gene. The V call is TRBV10-3, the J call TRBJ2-1; TRBD2 matches 7 bases. There are 13 residues in the CDR3. Unmatched junction bases numbered 4, after V lost 8 bases and J lost 3 bases. Germline V gene sequence: CDR1 ENHRY, CDR2 SYGVKD. CDR3 DNA (partial): TGTGCCATCGTTACTAGCGACTACAATGAG. Translated, it gives CAIVTSDYNE. The entire CDR3 protein reads CAIVTSDYNEQFF.

In regard to this clone: The read falls 3 residues short of the CDR3 end, and the missing part is taken from the germline J gene. V is TRBV15 and J is TRBJ2-5, with 10 bases fitting TRBD2. The CDR3 spans 13 residues. Germline CDR1 LNHNV, CDR2 YYDKDF (reference sequence). J gave up 4 bases and V 5 bases, and 1 base lay outside the gene matches. The CDR3 region is CATSVAGGETQYF. The part of the CDR3 DNA that was read is TGTGCCACCAGCGTAGCGGGAGGAGAGACC.

On this clone: From the germline J gene comes the end of the CDR3, since the read stops 3 residues before it. This rearrangement joins TRBV5-8 to TRBJ2-7; weak D call: TRBD1 (5 bases). The length of the CDR3 is 14 residues. V was trimmed by 0 bases and J by 3 bases, leaving 10 bases between them. Germline CDR1 and CDR2: SGHTS and YDEGEE. The CDR3 bases that were read are TGTGCCAGCAGCTTGGGACAGATCCTCTACGAG. As protein: CASSLGQILYE. The whole CDR3 sequence reads CASSLGQILYEQYF.

As for this clone: The read falls 3 residues short of the CDR3 end, and the missing part is taken from the germline J gene. The chain links TRBV7-2 to TRBJ2-3; 10 nucleotides align to TRBD2. The CDR3 is made up of 15 amino acids. Germline V gene data show CDR1 as SGHTA and CDR2 as FQGNSA. The V and J ends lost 7 bases and 2 bases, in that order; junction bases with no gene match: 6. The CDR3 bases that were read are TGTGCCAGCACCGAGAGCGGGAGGGCCACAGATACG. It codes for CASTESGRATDT. The whole CDR3 is CASTESGRATDTQYF.

Note on this clone: The sequenced fragment ends 3 residues before the CDR3 boundary, so the rest is inferred from the germline J gene. The rearrangement links TRBV20-1 to TRBJ2-7, with 8 bases aligning to TRBD1. The CDR3 is 15 amino acids. Germline CDR1 is DFQATT and CDR2 is SNEGSKA (reference sequence). V trimming: 6 bases; J trimming: 2 bases; junction bases outside the gene matches: 12. The sequenced part of the CDR3 DNA is TGCAGTGCGGGAACTTTACAGGGGGTAACCTACGAG. Residues: CSAGTLQGVTYE. The full CDR3 protein reads CSAGTLQGVTYEQYF.

Worth noting for this clone: The missing CDR3 end, 3 residues past where the read stops, is filled in from the germline J gene. The V and J genes are TRBV12-5 and TRBJ1-2; no reliable D call. The CDR3 covers 13 residues. The germline V and J ends were trimmed by 0 bases and 5 bases, with 7 bases remaining between them. The germline gives CDR1 LGHNT, CDR2 FRNRAP. Partial CDR3 DNA: TGTGCTAGTGGTTTGGTGGAGGGTTATGGC. Protein product: CASGLVEGYG. The full-length CDR3 reads as CASGLVEGYGYTF.

In regard to this clone: The CDR3 end falls 3 residues outside the read, so it is completed with the germline J gene. This chain links TRBV12-3 or TRBV12-4 with TRBJ2-5, with D hard to call. V lost 3 bases to trimming and J lost 2 bases, with 10 bases between them. The CDR3 runs to 14 residues. CDR3 sequence reads: CASSLSTGQETQYF. The sequenced CDR3 bases are TGTGCCAGCAGTTTGAGTACCGGGCAAGAGACC.

As to this clone: Sequencing ends 3 residues short of the CDR3 end; the germline J gene provides the rest. The chain links TRBV9 to TRBJ2-1; 10 bases line up with TRBD2. CDR1 and CDR2 from the germline V gene are SGDLS and YYNGEE. The CDR3 runs to 16 residues. V dropped 0 bases and J dropped 6; count of bases not matched to a gene: 6. The chain's CDR3 is CASSVGLAGAPNEQFF. The sequenced CDR3 bases are TGTGCCAGCAGCGTAGGCCTAGCGGGAGCCCCCAATGAG.

As for this clone: The read ends 3 residues early relative to the CDR3; the germline J gene fills the gap. The chain employs TRBV2 and TRBJ1-6; D is undetermined. With 3 bases removed from V and 4 bases from J, the gap between germline ends came to 4 bases. The CDR3 contains 13 residues. Per germline, CDR1 SNHLY and CDR2 FYNNEI. The CDR3 loop is CASSDRYNSPLHF. Partial CDR3 DNA: TGTGCCAGCAGTGATCGGTATAATTCACCC.

About this clone: The CDR3 goes on 3 residues after the read ends, and that part is filled in from the germline J gene. The chain is built from TRBV4-2 and TRBJ2-5, with D possibly matching TRBD2 (7 bases). Trimming took off 0 bases at V and 5 bases at J, with 13 bases between the two ends. The CDR3 extends over 15 amino acids. CDR1 and CDR2 from the germline V gene are LGHNA and YNFKEQ. This CDR3 is CASSQDQGRGETQYF. CDR3 DNA (partial): TGTGCCAGCAGCCAAGATCAGGGGCGGGGGGAGACC.

Remarks on this clone: The sequenced fragment ends 3 residues before the CDR3 boundary, so the rest is inferred from the germline J gene. V gene TRBV20-1 combines with J gene TRBJ2-5, with 13 nucleotides matching TRBD2. The J segment lost 4 bases and the V segment lost 2 bases, leaving 7 bases of the junction unmatched. The CDR3 spans 16 residues. CDR1 and CDR2 (germline): DFQATT, SNEGSKA (reference sequence). The CDR3 loop is CSARRTGLAGRETQYF. The sequenced part of the CDR3 DNA is TGCAGTGCTAGAAGAACGGGACTAGCGGGAAGAGAGACC.

On this clone: The read terminates 3 residues before the CDR3 end, so the remaining end is supplied by the germline J gene. The V call is TRBV5-1, the J call TRBJ2-1; TRBD2 agrees at 9 bases. The CDR3 runs to 15 residues. The V gene's germline CDR1 is SGHRS and CDR2 YFSETQ. After removal of 5 bases from V and 5 bases from J, the junction contained 8 bases not matched to a gene. The CDR3 protein is CASSFVAGVDNEQFF. The DNA read from the CDR3 is TGCGCCAGCAGTTTCGTAGCGGGAGTCGACAATGAG.

With respect to this clone: Sequencing ends 3 residues short of the CDR3 end; the germline J gene provides the rest. The rearrangement links TRBV6-1 to TRBJ2-6; possible D gene TRBD1, 6 bases. Trimming took off 4 bases at V and 3 bases at J, with 10 bases between the two ends. The CDR3 sequence is 15 residues long. Germline V gene lookup returns CDR1 MNHNS and CDR2 SASEGT. The CDR3 sequence is CASSVGGGGANVLTF. Partial CDR3 DNA: TGTGCCAGCAGTGTTGGGGGCGGTGGGGCCAACGTC.

Comment on this clone: The observed sequence ends 3 residues before the CDR3 terminus, with the missing tail filled in from the germline J gene. This chain uses TRBV5-1 with TRBJ2-2, with D unclear. From germline, CDR1 is SGHRS and CDR2 YFSETQ. The CDR3 covers 12 residues. Trimming removed 2 bases at V and 4 bases at J, with 3 bases between. CDR3 region: CASSFSTGELFF. Incomplete CDR3 DNA: TGCGCCAGCAGCTTCTCCACCGGGGAG.

Points on this clone: The DNA ends 3 residues before the CDR3 does, and the rest of the CDR3 is filled in from the germline J gene. This rearrangement joins TRBV7-3 to TRBJ2-7; tentatively, D is TRBD1 (5 bases). Germline lookup yields CDR1 SGHTA and CDR2 FQGTGA. The CDR3 runs to 20 residues. Trimming shortened V by 1 base and J by 2 bases, and 27 bases separated the two germline ends. CDR3: CASSLMVRDSKRHDPYEQYF. The part of the CDR3 DNA that was read is TGTGCCAGCAGCTTAATGGTTCGTGACAGTAAACGACATGACCCCTACGAG.

For this clone: The read terminates 3 residues before the CDR3 end, so the remaining end is supplied by the germline J gene. This chain uses TRBV30 with TRBJ2-1, with 7 bases matching TRBD2. The germline V gene encodes CDR1 GTSNPN and CDR2 SVGIG (reference sequence). The CDR3 totals 15 residues. J lost 6 bases, V lost 0 bases, and 8 bases had no gene match. CDR3 DNA, as far as it was read: TGTGCCTGGAGTGTAGCGGGGACTTTCTTCAATGAG. It is translated as CAWSVAGTFFNE. The whole CDR3 protein reads CAWSVAGTFFNEQFF.

As regards this clone: Read coverage stops 3 residues before the CDR3 terminus; the germline J gene supplies the remainder. The chain joins TRBV7-9 to TRBJ1-4, with TRBD1 matching over 7 bases. CDR1 is SEHNR, CDR2 FQNEAQ, per germline (reference sequence). The CDR3 has 15 residues. V dropped 5 bases and J dropped 3; count of bases not matched to a gene: 6. The CDR3 protein is CASSAGRGPNEKLFF. The CDR3 DNA, read in part, is TGTGCCAGCAGCGCCGGGAGGGGGCCTAATGAAAAA.

In regard to this clone: Coverage ceases 3 residues before the CDR3 finishes, and the germline J gene fills in the end. The chain is built from TRBV5-4 and TRBJ2-3, with a tentative D call TRBD1 (6 bases). Trimming left V 3 bases short and J 1 base short, with 9 bases between. Germline V CDR1 and CDR2: SGHNT, YYREEE (reference sequence). The CDR3 is made up of 14 amino acids. The sequenced part of the CDR3 DNA is TGTGCCAGCAGCTCGAGGACAGGCACAGATACG. Translating it yields CASSSRTGTDT. The full CDR3 is CASSSRTGTDTQYF. The full variable domain, its missing parts supplied by reference TRBV5-4 and TRBJ2-3, is ETGVTQSPTHLIKTRGQQVTLRCSSQSGHNTVSWYQQALGQGPQFIFQYYREEENGRGNFPPRFSGLQFPNYSSELNVNALELDDSALYLCASSSRTGTDTQYFGPGTRLTVL.

On this clone: With the read ending 3 residues before the CDR3 end, the germline J gene is used to fill in that end. The chain couples TRBV5-1 to TRBJ1-2; TRBD1 matches at 9 bases. The CDR3 is made up of 15 amino acids. Germline loops: CDR1 SGHRS, CDR2 YFSETQ. The CDR3 DNA, read in part, is TGCGCCAGCAGCCAAGGACAGGGGCAAGGAAAGGGC. This translates into CASSQGQGQGKG. The whole CDR3 region reads CASSQGQGQGKGYTF.

Comments on this clone: The read ends 3 residues before the CDR3 terminus; that terminus is restored from the germline J gene. V and J are TRBV18 and TRBJ1-3, with 7 nucleotides matching TRBD1. The CDR3 is 15 amino acids. Germline V gene lookup returns CDR1 KGHSH and CDR2 LQKENI. V gave up 3 bases and J gave up 1 base; unmatched junction bases: 3. CDR3 region: CASSPQDRSGNTIYF. The CDR3 DNA, read in part, is TGTGCCAGCTCACCCCAGGACAGGTCTGGAAACACC.

A note on this clone: With the read ending 3 residues before the CDR3 end, the germline J gene is used to fill in that end. The genes are TRBV18 and TRBJ1-2; perhaps TRBD1 as D (5 bases). With 8 bases removed from V and 0 bases from J, the gap between germline ends came to 10 bases. Germline lookup yields CDR1 KGHSH and CDR2 LQKENI. The CDR3 has 13 amino acids. CDR3 region: CASQDSANYGYTF. The CDR3 DNA, read in part, is TGTGCCAGCCAAGACAGTGCTAACTATGGC. Drawing the rest from reference TRBV18 and TRBJ1-2, the complete variable domain is NAGVMQNPRHLVRRRGQEARLRCSPMKGHSHVYWYRQLPEEGLKFMVYLQKENIIDESGMPKERFSAEFPKEGPSILRIQQVVRGDSAAYFCASQDSANYGYTFGSGTRLTVV.

In regard to this clone: Read coverage stops 3 residues before the CDR3 terminus; the germline J gene supplies the remainder. The gene calls are TRBV5-8 and TRBJ2-7; 8 bases match TRBD2. CDR3 length: 15 residues. V trimming: 0 bases; J trimming: 1 base; junction bases outside the gene matches: 3. Germline lookup yields CDR1 SGHTS and CDR2 YDEGEE. CDR3: CASSLVGLVSYEQYF. CDR3 DNA, as far as it was read: TGTGCCAGCAGCTTGGTGGGACTAGTGTCCTACGAG.

In regard to this clone: Read sequence stops 3 residues before the CDR3 end, and the germline J gene provides the missing end. The chain is built from TRBV6-1 and TRBJ1-3; maybe TRBD1 (5 bases). The CDR3 length is 15 residues. V dropped 2 bases and J dropped 4 bases, with 12 bases sitting between them. The germline V gene encodes CDR1 MNHNS and CDR2 SASEGT. This CDR3 reads CASSETRGSGNTIYF. The part of the CDR3 DNA that was read is TGTGCCAGCAGTGAAACTCGGGGGTCCGGAAACACC.

A word on this clone: The read falls 3 residues short of the CDR3 end, and the missing part is taken from the germline J gene. J is TRBJ1-1 and V is TRBV29-1; D remains unclear. Trimming left V 1 base short and J 1 base short, with 7 bases between. The CDR3 totals 13 residues. Germline-derived CDR1 and CDR2 are SQVTM and ANQGSEA. Incomplete CDR3 DNA: TGCAGCGTTGAAGTGCGGGAGAACACTGAA. This sequence encodes CSVEVRENTE. The entire CDR3 protein reads CSVEVRENTEAFF.

For this clone: Coverage ceases 3 residues before the CDR3 finishes, and the germline J gene fills in the end. The chain recombines TRBV5-1 with TRBJ2-2, with D maybe TRBD2 (6 bases). Germline V gene sequence: CDR1 SGHRS, CDR2 YFSETQ. The CDR3 runs to 15 residues. The germline V and J ends were trimmed by 0 bases and 4 bases, with 10 bases remaining between them. The sequenced part of the CDR3 DNA is TGCGCCAGCAGCTTGGCCGGGCGGGGCACCGGGGAG. Protein sequence: CASSLAGRGTGE. The whole CDR3 region reads CASSLAGRGTGELFF.

About this clone: The read terminates 3 residues before the CDR3 end, so the remaining end is supplied by the germline J gene. This chain uses TRBV30 with TRBJ1-6, with D unresolved. V dropped 1 base and J dropped 8 bases, with 9 bases sitting between them. Germline assignment: CDR1 GTSNPN and CDR2 SVGIG (reference sequence). The CDR3 covers 13 residues. The sequenced part of the CDR3 DNA is TGTGCCTGGAGTGAGGACGGGGATTCACCC. Translating gives CAWSEDGDSP. Given in full, the CDR3 is CAWSEDGDSPLHF.

Worth noting for this clone: Read sequence stops 3 residues before the CDR3 end, and the germline J gene provides the missing end. This chain connects TRBV20-1 to TRBJ1-5; 7 bases are shared with TRBD1. Trimming cost V 2 bases and J 4 bases; bases outside gene matches: 2. This CDR3 comprises 13 residues. CDR1 is DFQATT and CDR2 is SNEGSKA in the germline V gene (reference sequence). The part of the CDR3 DNA that was read is TGCAGTGCTAGACAGGGGGATAATCAGCCC. Translated: CSARQGDNQP. The CDR3 reads in full as CSARQGDNQPQHF.

Regarding this clone: The CDR3 end is not reached by the read, which stops 3 residues before it; the germline J gene fills it in. V usage is TRBV2 and J usage is TRBJ1-2; D is ambiguous. The CDR3 has 13 residues. Germline V gene data show CDR1 as SNHLY and CDR2 as FYNNEI. The V end was cut by 6 bases, the J end by 6 bases, with 14 bases between. The part of the CDR3 DNA that was read is TGTGCCAGCAGATTGCGGCAAGTGAATGGC. Translating it yields CASRLRQVNG. The CDR3 reads in full as CASRLRQVNGYTF.